The 6 T cell receptor beta chains listed next were all sequenced from one sample in a study of shared clonotypes between healthy human individuals. Only in-frame clones appear in the TCRdb table, and some are missing; sequencing was by immunoSEQ multiplex PCR. The sample lists 450,000 to 600,000 clones; 70% to 85% were seen once. The sample consisted of PBMCs. These receptors came from a woman in her thirties or forties in good health. Some clones in this sample may be carry-over from other donors' samples.

The CDR3: CASSNPGTGGGYEQYF. The CDR3 region has the DNA TGTGCCAGCAGCAACCCTGGGACAGGGGGCGGATACGAGCAGTACTTC. The chain has TRBV28 and TRBJ2-7; 12 nucleotides match TRBD1. Germline V gene lookup returns CDR1 MDHEN and CDR2 SYDVKM. Unmatched junction bases numbered 10, after V lost 6 bases and J lost 4 bases. The CDR3 has 16 amino acids. The variable domain in full, completed from reference TRBV28 and TRBJ2-7, reads DVKVTQSSRYLVKRTGEKVFLECVQDMDHENMFWYRQDPGLGLRLIYFSYDVKMKEKGDIPEGYSVSREKKERFSLILESASTNQTSMYLCASSNPGTGGGYEQYFGPGTRLTVT.

The sample holds one count of this clone. The CDR3 loop reads CASSSGTGTEAFF. In DNA form, the CDR3 reads TGTGCCAGCAGCTCAGGGACAGGGACTGAAGCTTTCTTT. The rearrangement links TRBV7-9 to TRBJ1-1, with 9 bases matching TRBD1. The CDR3 has 13 amino acids. J lost 5 bases, V lost 4 bases, and 2 bases had no gene match. CDR1 and CDR2 (germline): SEHNR, FQNEAQ (reference sequence).

The genes are TRBV11-2 and TRBJ2-7; no firm D call. This CDR3 region has 14 residues. Germline V CDR1 and CDR2: SGHAT, FQNNGV. Trimming shortened V by 5 bases and J by 0 bases, and 11 bases separated the two germline ends. CDR3 DNA sequence: TGTGCCAGCAGCCCCGTGGGGTTCTCCTACGAGCAGTACTTC. It yields the protein CASSPVGFSYEQYF.

This clone has just a few counts. This chain uses TRBV28 with TRBJ2-1, with a weak D call TRBD1 (5 bases). Per germline, CDR1 MDHEN and CDR2 SYDVKM. V was cut by 6 bases and J by 12 bases, with 27 bases left in between. This CDR3 has 16 amino acids. The CDR3 DNA reads TGTGCCAGCAGCCCAGGTAAAGGGGCGGCCTCATTAGTGCAGTTCTTC. This encodes CASSPGKGAASLVQFF.

The V call is TRBV14, the J call TRBJ2-5; D is ambiguous. The CDR3 totals 12 residues. The germline V and J ends were trimmed by 5 bases and 5 bases, with 9 bases remaining between them. The germline V gene has CDR1 SGHDN and CDR2 FVKESK. This CDR3 reads CASSALGETQYF. In DNA form, the CDR3 reads TGTGCCAGCAGCGCCCTGGGGGAGACCCAGTACTTC.

This clone was observed a handful of times. The V gene is TRBV7-2, the J gene TRBJ1-4, with unresolved D. This CDR3 spans 14 amino acids. With 1 base removed from V and 7 bases from J, the gap between germline ends came to 10 bases. Looked up from germline, CDR1 is SGHTA and CDR2 is FQGNSA. Here the CDR3 DNA reads TGTGCCAGCAGCTTAGACATACTGGGTGAAAAACTGTTTTTT. Amino acids: CASSLDILGEKLFF.